This paragraph reports one T cell receptor (beta chain). This sample was included in a study of blood T cell repertoires in COVID-19. V trimming: 4 bases; J trimming: 6 bases; junction bases outside the gene matches: 7. From germline, CDR1 is SGHAT and CDR2 FQNNGV. This CDR3 contains 16 residues. Clones were sequenced by immunoSEQ multiplex PCR, and TCRdb holds only the in-frame ones, with some missing. The sample yields around 200,000 clones, around four fifths seen once. The rearrangement joins TRBV11-2 to TRBJ1-5, with 12 bases that match TRBD1. This clonotype originated in a woman in her fifties or sixties with acute or convalescent COVID-19. The source material was peripheral blood. The CDR3 nucleotides read TGTGCCAGCAGCTACCGGGACAGGGGGCTGTTTCAGCCCCAGCATTTT. Translating gives CASSYRDRGLFQPQHF.